This passage covers 4 T cell receptor beta chains from one sample sequenced in a study of OX40 agonist ivuxolimab in advanced cancers. Only in-frame clones appear in the TCRdb table, and some are missing; sequencing was by immunoSEQ multiplex PCR. Of over 65,000 clones detected, about four fifths appear once; the ten largest clones hold around 0.75%. The sample consisted of CD4+ or CD8+ T cells sorted from blood, taken in a trial of the OX40 agonist ivuxolimab. The receptors were gathered from an adult with an advanced solid tumor such as melanoma, head and neck, liver or kidney cancer.

The genes are TRBV7-6 and TRBJ1-4; D call uncertain. Trimming pared 1 base from V and 8 bases from J, leaving 5 bases between. The CDR3 runs to 12 residues. Germline V gene lookup returns CDR1 SGHVS and CDR2 FNYEAQ. CDR3 coding DNA: TGTGCCAGCAGCTTAGATAGGGAAAAACTGTTTTTT. It is translated as CASSLDREKLFF.

Worth noting for this clone: Other DNA sequences in the same sample also yield this CDR3. The chain links TRBV7-2 to TRBJ2-5; 10 bases agree with TRBD2. The CDR3 extends over 14 amino acids. The J segment lost 1 base and the V segment lost 4 bases, leaving 0 bases of the junction unmatched. CDR1 is SGHTA and CDR2 is FQGNSA in the germline V gene. CDR3 nucleotide sequence: TGTGCCAGCAGCTGGACTAGCGGCCAAGAGACCCAGTACTTC. Amino acids: CASSWTSGQETQYF. The whole variable domain, filled in from reference TRBV7-2 and TRBJ2-5, reads GAGVSQSPSNKVTEKGKDVELRCDPISGHTALYWYRQSLGQGLEFLIYFQGNSAPDKSGLPSDRFSAERTGGSVSTLTIQRTQQEDSAVYLCASSWTSGQETQYFGPGTRLLVL.

This chain joins TRBV10-3 and TRBJ1-2, with D tentatively TRBD1 (5 bases). Trimming stripped 3 bases from V and 12 bases from J, with 17 bases between. Per the germline V gene, CDR1 is ENHRY and CDR2 is SYGVKD. The CDR3 contains 13 residues. CDR3 DNA sequence: TGTGCCATCAGTGACGGACGGGGGTCCGGCGACACCTTC. Its protein product is CAISDGRGSGDTF.

The V and J genes are TRBV7-9 and TRBJ2-4; TRBD1 matches 11 bases. Germline CDR1 SEHNR, CDR2 FQNEAQ (reference sequence). V lost 5 bases to trimming and J lost 6 bases; unmatched junction nucleotides: 9. The length of the CDR3 is 16 residues. The CDR3 region is CASSRRDRGNGNIQYF. The CDR3 DNA sequence: TGTGCCAGCAGCCGGCGGGACAGGGGGAATGGAAACATTCAGTACTTC.